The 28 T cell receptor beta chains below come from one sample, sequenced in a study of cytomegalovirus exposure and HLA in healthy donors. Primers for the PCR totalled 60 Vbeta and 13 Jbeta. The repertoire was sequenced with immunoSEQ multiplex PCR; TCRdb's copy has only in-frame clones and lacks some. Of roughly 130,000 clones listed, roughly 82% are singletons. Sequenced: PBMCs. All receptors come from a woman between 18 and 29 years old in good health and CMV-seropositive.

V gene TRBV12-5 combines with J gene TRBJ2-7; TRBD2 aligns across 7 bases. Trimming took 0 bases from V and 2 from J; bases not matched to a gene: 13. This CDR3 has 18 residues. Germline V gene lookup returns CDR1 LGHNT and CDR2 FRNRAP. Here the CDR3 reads CASGLVVRLAEIPYEQYF. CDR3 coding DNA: TGTGCTAGTGGTTTGGTAGTAAGGCTAGCGGAAATACCCTACGAGCAGTACTTC. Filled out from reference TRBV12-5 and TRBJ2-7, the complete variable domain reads DARVTQTPRHKVTEMGQEVTMRCQPILGHNTVFWYRQTMMQGLELLAYFRNRAPLDDSGMPKDRFSAEMPDATLATLKIQPSEPRDSAVYFCASGLVVRLAEIPYEQYFGPGTRLTVT.

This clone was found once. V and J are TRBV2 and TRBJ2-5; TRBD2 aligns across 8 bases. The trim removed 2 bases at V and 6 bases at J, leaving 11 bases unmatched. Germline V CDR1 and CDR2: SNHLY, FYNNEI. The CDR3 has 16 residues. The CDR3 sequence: CASSEKAGAGVKTQYF. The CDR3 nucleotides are TGTGCCAGCAGTGAAAAAGCGGGAGCGGGGGTGAAGACCCAGTACTTC.

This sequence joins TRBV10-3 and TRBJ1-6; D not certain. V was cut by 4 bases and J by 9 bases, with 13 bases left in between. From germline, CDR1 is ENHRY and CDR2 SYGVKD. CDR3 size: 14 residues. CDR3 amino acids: CAISGDSGGSPLHF. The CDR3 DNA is TGTGCCATCAGTGGAGACTCAGGAGGTTCACCCCTCCACTTT.

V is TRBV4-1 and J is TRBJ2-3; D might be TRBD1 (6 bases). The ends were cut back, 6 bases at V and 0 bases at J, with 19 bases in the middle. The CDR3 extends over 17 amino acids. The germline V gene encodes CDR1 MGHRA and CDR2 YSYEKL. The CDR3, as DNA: TGCGCCAGCAGGAAAAGGGGTGCAGGGGACAGCACAGATACGCAGTATTTT. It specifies CASRKRGAGDSTDTQYF.

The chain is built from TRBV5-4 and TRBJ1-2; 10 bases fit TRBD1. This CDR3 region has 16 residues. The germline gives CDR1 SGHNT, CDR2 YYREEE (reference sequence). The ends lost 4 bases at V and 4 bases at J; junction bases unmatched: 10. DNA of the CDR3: TGTGCCAGCAGCCAAAGACAGGGGGCGCTGGGCTATGGCTACACCTTC. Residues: CASSQRQGALGYGYTF.

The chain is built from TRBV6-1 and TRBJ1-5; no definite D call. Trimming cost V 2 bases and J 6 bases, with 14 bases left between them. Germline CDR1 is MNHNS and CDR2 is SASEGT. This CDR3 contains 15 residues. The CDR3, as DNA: TGTGCCAGCAGTGAATGGTTCGGCAGCGGTCAGCCCCAGCATTTT. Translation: CASSEWFGSGQPQHF.

The CDR3 DNA follows: TGTGCCAGCAGCCAGGGGACTAGCGGGGACGAGCAGTACTTC. Translating it yields CASSQGTSGDEQYF. J is TRBJ2-7 and V is TRBV7-2, with 13 bases lining up with TRBD2. This CDR3 contains 14 residues. CDR1 and CDR2 from the germline V gene are SGHTA and FQGNSA. J was trimmed by 5 bases and V by 5 bases; bases with no gene match: 3.

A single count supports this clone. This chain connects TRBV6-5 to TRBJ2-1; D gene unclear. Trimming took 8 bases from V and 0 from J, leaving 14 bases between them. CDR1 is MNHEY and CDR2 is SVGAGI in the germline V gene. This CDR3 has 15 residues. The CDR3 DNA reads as TGTGCCAGCTCCTTCCTCCGCAGCTCCTACAATGAGCAGTTCTTC. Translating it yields CASSFLRSSYNEQFF.

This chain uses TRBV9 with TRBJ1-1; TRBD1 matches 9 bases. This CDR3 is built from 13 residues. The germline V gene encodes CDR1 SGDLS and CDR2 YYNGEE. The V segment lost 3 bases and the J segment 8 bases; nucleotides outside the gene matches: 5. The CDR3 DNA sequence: TGTGCCAGCAGCGGAGGGACAGGGCACGAAGCTTTCTTT. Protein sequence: CASSGGTGHEAFF.

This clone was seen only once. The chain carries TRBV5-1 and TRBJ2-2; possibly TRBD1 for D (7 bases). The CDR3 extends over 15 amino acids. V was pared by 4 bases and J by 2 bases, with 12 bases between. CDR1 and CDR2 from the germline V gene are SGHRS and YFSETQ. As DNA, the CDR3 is TGCGCCAGCAGCCTGACAGGGACTAACACCGGGGAGCTGTTTTTT. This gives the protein CASSLTGTNTGELFF.

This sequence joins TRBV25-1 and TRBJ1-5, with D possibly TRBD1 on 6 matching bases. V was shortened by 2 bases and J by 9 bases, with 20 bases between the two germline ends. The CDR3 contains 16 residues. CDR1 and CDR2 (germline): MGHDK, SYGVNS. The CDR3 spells CASSEAVGTTDRPQHF. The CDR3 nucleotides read TGTGCCAGCAGTGAAGCCGTTGGGACAACCGATCGGCCCCAGCATTTT.

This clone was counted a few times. In DNA, the CDR3 is TGTGCTAGTGGTTCTAACGAGGGGCAGTTCTTC. Its protein product is CASGSNEGQFF. V gene TRBV12-5 combines with J gene TRBJ2-1, with a weak D call TRBD2 (5 bases). The CDR3 length is 11 residues. Germline lookup yields CDR1 LGHNT and CDR2 FRNRAP. The V and J ends lost 4 bases and 12 bases respectively, with 10 bases between them.

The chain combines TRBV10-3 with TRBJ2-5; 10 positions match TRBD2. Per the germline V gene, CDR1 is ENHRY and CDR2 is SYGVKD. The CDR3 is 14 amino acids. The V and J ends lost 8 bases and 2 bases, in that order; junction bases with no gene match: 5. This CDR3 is CAIGSGGSQETQYF. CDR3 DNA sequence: TGTGCCATCGGTAGCGGGGGGTCTCAAGAGACCCAGTACTTC.

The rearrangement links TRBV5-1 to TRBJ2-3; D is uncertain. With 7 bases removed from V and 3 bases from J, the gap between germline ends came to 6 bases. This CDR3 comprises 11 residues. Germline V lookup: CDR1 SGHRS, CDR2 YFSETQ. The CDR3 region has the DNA TGCGCCAGCTTCGGGACAGATACGCAGTATTTT. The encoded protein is CASFGTDTQYF.

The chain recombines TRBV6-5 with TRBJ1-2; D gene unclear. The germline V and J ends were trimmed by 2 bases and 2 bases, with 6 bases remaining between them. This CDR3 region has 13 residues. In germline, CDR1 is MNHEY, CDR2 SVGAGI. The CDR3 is CASSYEHNYGYTF. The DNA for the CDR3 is TGTGCCAGCAGTTACGAACACAACTATGGCTACACCTTC.

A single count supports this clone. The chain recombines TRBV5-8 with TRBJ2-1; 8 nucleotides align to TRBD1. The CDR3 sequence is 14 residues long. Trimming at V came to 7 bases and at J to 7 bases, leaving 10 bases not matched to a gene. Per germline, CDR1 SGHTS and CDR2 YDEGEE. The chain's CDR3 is CASLVGTGWNEQFF. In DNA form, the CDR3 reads TGTGCCAGCCTAGTGGGGACAGGTTGGAATGAGCAGTTCTTC. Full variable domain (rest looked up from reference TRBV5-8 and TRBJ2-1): EAGVTQSPTHLIKTRGQQATLRCSPISGHTSVYWYQQALGLGLQFLLWYDEGEERNRGNFPPRFSGRQFPNYSSELNVNALELEDSALYLCASLVGTGWNEQFFGPGTRLTVL.

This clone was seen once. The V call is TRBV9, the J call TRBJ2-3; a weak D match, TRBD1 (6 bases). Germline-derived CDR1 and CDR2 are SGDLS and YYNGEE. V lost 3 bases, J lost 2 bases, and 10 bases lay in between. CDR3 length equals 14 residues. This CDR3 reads CASSAGQNTDTQYF. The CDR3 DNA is TGTGCCAGCAGCGCAGGACAGAACACAGATACGCAGTATTTT.

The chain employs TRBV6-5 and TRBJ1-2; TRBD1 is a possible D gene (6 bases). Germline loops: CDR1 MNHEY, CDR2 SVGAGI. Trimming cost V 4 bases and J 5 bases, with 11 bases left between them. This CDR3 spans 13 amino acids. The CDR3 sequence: CASSSQGRYGYTF. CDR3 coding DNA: TGTGCCAGCAGTTCACAGGGCCGATATGGCTACACCTTC.

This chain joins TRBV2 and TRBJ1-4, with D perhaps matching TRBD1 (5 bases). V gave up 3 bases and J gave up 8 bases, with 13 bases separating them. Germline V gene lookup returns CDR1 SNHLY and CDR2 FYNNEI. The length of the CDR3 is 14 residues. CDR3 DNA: TGTGCCAGCAGTGATCTTCAGGGAGGCGAAAAACTGTTTTTT. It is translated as CASSDLQGGEKLFF. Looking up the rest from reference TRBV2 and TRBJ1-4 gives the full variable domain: EPEVTQTPSHQVTQMGQEVILRCVPISNHLYFYWYRQILGQKVEFLVSFYNNEISEKSEIFDDQFSVERPDGSNFTLKIRSTKLEDSAMYFCASSDLQGGEKLFFGSGTQLSVL.

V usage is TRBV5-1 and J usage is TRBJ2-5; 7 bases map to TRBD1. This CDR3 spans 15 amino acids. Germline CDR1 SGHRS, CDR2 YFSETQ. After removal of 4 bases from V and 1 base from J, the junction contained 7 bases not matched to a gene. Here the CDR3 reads CASSPLGTAQETQYF. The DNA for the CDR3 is TGCGCCAGCAGCCCACTCGGGACAGCCCAAGAGACCCAGTACTTC.

CDR3 nucleotide sequence: TGTGCCAGCAGCATAAACAGGGTTACTAATGAAAAACTGTTTTTT. It yields the protein CASSINRVTNEKLFF. The chain recombines TRBV7-2 with TRBJ1-4, with TRBD1 as a possible D gene (6 bases). Germline V gives CDR1 SGHTA, CDR2 FQGNSA. The CDR3 extends over 15 amino acids. With 5 bases removed from V and 2 bases from J, the gap between germline ends came to 12 bases.

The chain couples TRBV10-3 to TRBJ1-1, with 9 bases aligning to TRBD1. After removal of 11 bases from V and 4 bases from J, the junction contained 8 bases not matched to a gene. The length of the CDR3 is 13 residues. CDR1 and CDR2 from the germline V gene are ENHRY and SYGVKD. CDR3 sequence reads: CAVTGTGSTEAFF. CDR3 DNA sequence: TGTGCCGTAACCGGGACAGGGTCCACTGAAGCTTTCTTT.

DNA for the CDR3: TGTGCCAGCAGCTCAGGACTAGCGGGGGTGGGAGATACGCAGTATTTT. Protein sequence: CASSSGLAGVGDTQYF. The chain joins TRBV7-9 to TRBJ2-3; 13 nucleotides align to TRBD2. J lost 5 bases, V lost 4 bases, and 6 bases had no gene match. There are 16 residues in the CDR3. Germline CDR1 and CDR2: SEHNR and FQNEAQ (reference sequence).

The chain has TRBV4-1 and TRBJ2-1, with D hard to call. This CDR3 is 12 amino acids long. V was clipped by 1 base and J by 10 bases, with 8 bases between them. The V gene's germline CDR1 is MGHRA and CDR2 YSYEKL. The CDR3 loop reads CASSQGNGEQFF. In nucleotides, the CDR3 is TGCGCCAGCAGCCAAGGGAACGGGGAGCAGTTCTTC.

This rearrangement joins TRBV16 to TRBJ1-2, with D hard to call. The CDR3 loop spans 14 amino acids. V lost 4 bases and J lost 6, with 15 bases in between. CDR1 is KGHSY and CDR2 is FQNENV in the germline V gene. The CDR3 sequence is CASSPVKQDHGYTF. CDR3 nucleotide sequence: TGTGCCAGCAGCCCCGTCAAGCAGGATCATGGCTACACCTTC.

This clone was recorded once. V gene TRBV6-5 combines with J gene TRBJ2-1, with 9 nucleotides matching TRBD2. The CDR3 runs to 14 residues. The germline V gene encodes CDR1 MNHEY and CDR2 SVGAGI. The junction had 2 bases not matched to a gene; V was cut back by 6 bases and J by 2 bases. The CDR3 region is CASSAGGPYNEQFF. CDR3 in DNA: TGTGCCAGCAGCGCGGGGGGGCCCTACAATGAGCAGTTCTTC.

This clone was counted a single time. The CDR3 region is CASSLGHVETQYF. DNA of the CDR3: TGTGCCAGCAGCTTAGGACATGTGGAGACCCAGTACTTC. The chain combines TRBV7-9 with TRBJ2-5, with D unclear. The CDR3 runs 13 residues. Germline V gene data show CDR1 as SEHNR and CDR2 as FQNEAQ (reference sequence). Trimming removed 1 base at V and 5 bases at J, with 8 bases between.

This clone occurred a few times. The CDR3 loop is CASSLQGGNEQFF. CDR3 DNA: TGTGCCAGCTCACTACAGGGGGGGAATGAGCAGTTCTTC. V gene TRBV18 combines with J gene TRBJ2-1; D is possibly TRBD1 (8 bases). V gave up 4 bases and J gave up 7 bases, with 11 bases separating them. Germline V CDR1 and CDR2: KGHSH, LQKENI. The length of the CDR3 is 13 residues.